The 8 T cell receptor beta chains in this list originate from one sample, sequenced in a study of cytomegalovirus exposure and HLA in healthy donors. This PCR relied on a set of 60 Vbeta primers and 13 Jbeta primers. Clones were sequenced by immunoSEQ multiplex PCR, and TCRdb holds only the in-frame ones, with some missing. This sample has about 160,000 clones, with roughly 84% found just once. Sequences were obtained from PBMCs. Receptors originate from a woman aged 18-29 years in good health and CMV-seronegative.

The genes are TRBV6-6 and TRBJ2-1; 12 positions agree with TRBD2. The CDR3 runs 16 residues. Germline V gene data show CDR1 as MNHNY and CDR2 as SVGAGI (reference sequence). The trim removed 0 bases at V and 7 bases at J, leaving 4 bases unmatched. The CDR3 region has the DNA TGTGCCAGCAGTTACTCAACCCTAGCGGGGGGGAATGAGCAGTTCTTC. Amino acids: CASSYSTLAGGNEQFF.

The CDR3 protein is CASSESGIGTGINQPQHF. CDR3 nucleotides: TGCGCCAGCAGTGAGTCCGGAATAGGGACAGGGATCAATCAGCCCCAGCATTTT. The V and J genes are TRBV10-2 and TRBJ1-5; TRBD1 agrees at 9 bases. The V gene end was trimmed by 0 bases and the J gene end by 3 bases; junction bases not matched to a gene: 9. The CDR3 runs 18 residues. Per the germline V gene, CDR1 is WSHSY and CDR2 is SAAADI.

The rearrangement uses TRBV30 and TRBJ2-7; 10 bases are a match to TRBD1. The CDR3 spans 14 residues. Trimming at V came to 1 base and at J to 3 bases, leaving 3 bases not matched to a gene. CDR1 is GTSNPN and CDR2 is SVGIG in the germline V gene (reference sequence). The CDR3 DNA follows: TGTGCCTGGAGTGGGACAGGGGGGCTCTACGAGCAGTACTTC. It yields the protein CAWSGTGGLYEQYF.

This clone was seen only a few times. This sequence joins TRBV11-3 and TRBJ2-3; D ambiguous. CDR3 size: 16 residues. CDR1 SGHNT and CDR2 YENEEA come from the germline V gene. V lost 10 bases and J lost 1, with 21 bases in between. The CDR3 is CATAHGSDSGTDTQYF. The CDR3 DNA follows: TGTGCCACCGCCCACGGAAGCGACTCGGGCACAGATACGCAGTATTTT.

The chain uses TRBV28 and TRBJ1-5, with unresolved D. Trimming cost V 5 bases and J 2 bases, with 13 bases left between them. The CDR3 totals 15 residues. In germline, CDR1 is MDHEN, CDR2 SYDVKM. The CDR3 loop is CASSTTLGGNQPQHF. CDR3 bases: TGTGCCAGCAGTACCACACTCGGGGGCAATCAGCCCCAGCATTTT.

The gene calls are TRBV6-1 and TRBJ2-3, with 10 bases aligning to TRBD2. Trimming removed 1 base from V and 6 bases from J; junction bases left unmatched: 13. Germline V lookup: CDR1 MNHNS, CDR2 SASEGT. The CDR3 covers 18 residues. This CDR3 is CASSEVPKTSGRRDTQYF. CDR3 nucleotide sequence: TGTGCCAGCAGTGAAGTCCCGAAGACTAGCGGGCGAAGGGATACGCAGTATTTT.

The chain joins TRBV6-1 to TRBJ2-3, with no clear D. V was shortened by 1 base and J by 3 bases, with 14 bases between the two germline ends. The length of the CDR3 is 16 residues. The V gene's germline CDR1 is MNHNS and CDR2 SASEGT. The CDR3 coding sequence is TGTGCCAGCAGTGAAGGGGTGGGCAGGAATACAGATACGCAGTATTTT. Its translation is CASSEGVGRNTDTQYF.

The chain carries TRBV28 and TRBJ1-6, with TRBD1 matching over 9 bases. Germline CDR1 reads MDHEN; CDR2 reads SYDVKM. The CDR3 sequence is 14 residues long. The V and J ends lost 5 bases and 7 bases, in that order; junction bases with no gene match: 3. CDR3 bases: TGTGCCAGCAGTCGGGGGACAGGGAATTCACCCCTCCACTTT. Its translation: CASSRGTGNSPLHF.